This T cell receptor beta chain was profiled in a study of control samples from healthy donors and cancer patients (dated by TCRdb to about 2020). On this clone itself: No cognate antigen has been identified for it. The sample holds no much larger clone one base away, and base qualities are not on file.

Receptor libraries were prepared by the immunoSEQ multiplex PCR assay. TCRdb re-hosts the immuneACCESS table, in-frame sequences only. Its copies lack some clones; in the studies checked, an unresolved V gene accounts for under half of them, and the cause for the rest is not known. This sample gives over 10,000 clones in total; over 70% of them show up just once. The top ten constitute around 8.2% of the sample. Trimmed from V: 5 bases; trimmed from J: 2 bases; junction bases lacking a gene match: 3. Based on the germline V gene, the CDR1 and CDR2 sequences are MNHEY and SVGEGT. The CDR3 numbers 15 residues from cysteine through phenylalanine. Kept here is only the CDR3 DNA, which spans 45 bases and is read in frame from base 1.

Sequenced: formalin-fixed, paraffin-embedded tissue. The chain is encoded by TRBV6-2 or TRBV6-3 joined to TRBJ2-3; 11 of the junction bases match TRBD2. This receptor was identified in a male donor with melanoma. The sequenced DNA: TGTGCCAGCAGTCAGACTAGCGGGAACACAGATACGCAGTATTTT. It specifies CASSQTSGNTDTQYF.